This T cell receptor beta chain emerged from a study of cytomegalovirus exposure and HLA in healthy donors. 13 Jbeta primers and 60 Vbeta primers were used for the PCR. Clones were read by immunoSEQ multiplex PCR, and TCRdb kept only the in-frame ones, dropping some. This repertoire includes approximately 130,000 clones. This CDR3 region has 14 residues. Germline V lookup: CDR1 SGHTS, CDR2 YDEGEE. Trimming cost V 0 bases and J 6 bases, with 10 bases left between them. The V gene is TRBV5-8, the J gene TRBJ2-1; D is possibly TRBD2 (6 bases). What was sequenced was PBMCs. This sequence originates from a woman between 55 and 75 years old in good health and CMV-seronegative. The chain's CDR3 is CASSLALLANEQFF. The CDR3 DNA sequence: TGTGCCAGCAGCTTGGCCTTACTAGCCAATGAGCAGTTCTTC.